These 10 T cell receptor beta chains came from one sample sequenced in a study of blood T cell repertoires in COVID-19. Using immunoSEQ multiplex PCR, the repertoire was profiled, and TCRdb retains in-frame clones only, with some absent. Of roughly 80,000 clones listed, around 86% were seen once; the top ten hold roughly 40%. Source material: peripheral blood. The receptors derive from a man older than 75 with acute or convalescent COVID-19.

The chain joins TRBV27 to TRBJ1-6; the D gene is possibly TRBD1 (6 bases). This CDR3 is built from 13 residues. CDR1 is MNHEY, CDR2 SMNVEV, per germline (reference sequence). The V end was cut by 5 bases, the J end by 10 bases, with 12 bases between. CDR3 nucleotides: TGTGCCAGCAGTAACAGGGCCAACTCACCCCTCCACTTT. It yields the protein CASSNRANSPLHF.

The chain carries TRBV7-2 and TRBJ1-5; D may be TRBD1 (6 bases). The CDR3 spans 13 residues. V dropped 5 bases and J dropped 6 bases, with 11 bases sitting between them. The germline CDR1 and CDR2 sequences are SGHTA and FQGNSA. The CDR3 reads CASSRGSTQPQHF. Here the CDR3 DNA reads TGTGCCAGCAGCAGGGGGAGTACTCAGCCCCAGCATTTT. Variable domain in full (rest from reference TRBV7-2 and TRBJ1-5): GAGVSQSPSNKVTEKGKDVELRCDPISGHTALYWYRQSLGQGLEFLIYFQGNSAPDKSGLPSDRFSAERTGGSVSTLTIQRTQQEDSAVYLCASSRGSTQPQHFGDGTRLSIL.

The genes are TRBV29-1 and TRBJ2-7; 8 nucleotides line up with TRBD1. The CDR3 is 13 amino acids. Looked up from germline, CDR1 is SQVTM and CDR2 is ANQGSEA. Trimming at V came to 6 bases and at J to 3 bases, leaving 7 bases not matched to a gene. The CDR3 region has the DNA TGCAGCGTCACCCGACAGGGGAACTACGAGCAGTACTTC. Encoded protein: CSVTRQGNYEQYF.

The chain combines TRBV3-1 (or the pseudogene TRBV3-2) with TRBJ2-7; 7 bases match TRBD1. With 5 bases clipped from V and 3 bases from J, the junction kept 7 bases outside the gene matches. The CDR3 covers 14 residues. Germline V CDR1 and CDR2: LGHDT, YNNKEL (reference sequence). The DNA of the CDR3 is TGTGCCAGCAGCGCCCGACAGGGAAACTACGAGCAGTACTTC. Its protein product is CASSARQGNYEQYF.

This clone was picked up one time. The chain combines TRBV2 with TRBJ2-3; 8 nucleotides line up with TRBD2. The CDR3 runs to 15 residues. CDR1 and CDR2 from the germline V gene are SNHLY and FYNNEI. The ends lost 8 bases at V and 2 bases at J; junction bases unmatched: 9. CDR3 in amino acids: CASSGPGGTTDTQYF. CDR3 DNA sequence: TGTGCCAGCTCCGGCCCGGGAGGGACCACAGATACGCAGTATTTT. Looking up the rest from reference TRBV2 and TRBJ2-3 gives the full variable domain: EPEVTQTPSHQVTQMGQEVILRCVPISNHLYFYWYRQILGQKVEFLVSFYNNEISEKSEIFDDQFSVERPDGSNFTLKIRSTKLEDSAMYFCASSGPGGTTDTQYFGPGTRLTVL.

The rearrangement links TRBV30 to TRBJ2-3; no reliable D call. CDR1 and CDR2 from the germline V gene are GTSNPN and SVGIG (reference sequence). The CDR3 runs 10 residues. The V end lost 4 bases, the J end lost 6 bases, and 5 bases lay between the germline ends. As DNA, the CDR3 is TGTGCCTGGACCGCGGATACGCAGTATTTT. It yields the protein CAWTADTQYF.

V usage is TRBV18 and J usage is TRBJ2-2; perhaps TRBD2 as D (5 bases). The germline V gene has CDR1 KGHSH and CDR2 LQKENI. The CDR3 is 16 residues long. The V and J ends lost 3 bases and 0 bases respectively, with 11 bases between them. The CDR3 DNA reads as TGTGCCAGCTCACCTTACGAACTAGCGAACACCGGGGAGCTGTTTTTT. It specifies CASSPYELANTGELFF.

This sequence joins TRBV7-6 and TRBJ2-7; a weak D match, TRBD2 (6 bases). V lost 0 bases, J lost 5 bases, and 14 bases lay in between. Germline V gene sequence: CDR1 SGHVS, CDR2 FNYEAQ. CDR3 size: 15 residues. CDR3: CASSLAGAGGDEQYF. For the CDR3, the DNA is TGTGCCAGCAGCTTAGCAGGCGCCGGGGGAGACGAGCAGTACTTC.

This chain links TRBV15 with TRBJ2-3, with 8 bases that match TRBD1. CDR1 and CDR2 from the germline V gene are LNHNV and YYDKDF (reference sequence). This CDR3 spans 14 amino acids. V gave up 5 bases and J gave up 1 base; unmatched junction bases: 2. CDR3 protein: CATSRTGRTDTQYF. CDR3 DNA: TGTGCCACCAGCCGGACAGGGCGCACAGATACGCAGTATTTT.

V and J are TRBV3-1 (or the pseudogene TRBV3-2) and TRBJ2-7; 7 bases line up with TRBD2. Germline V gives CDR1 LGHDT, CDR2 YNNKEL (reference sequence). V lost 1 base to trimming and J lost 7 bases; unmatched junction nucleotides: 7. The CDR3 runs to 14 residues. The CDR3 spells CASSQAWGGSEQYF. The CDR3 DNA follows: TGTGCCAGCAGCCAAGCCTGGGGAGGGTCGGAGCAGTACTTC.